This entry describes one T cell receptor (beta chain). This entry comes from a study of shared clonotypes between healthy human individuals. Using immunoSEQ multiplex PCR, the repertoire was profiled, and TCRdb retains in-frame clones only, with some absent. The table has approximately 500,000 clones, more than 65% seen once. V shed 3 bases, J shed 2 bases, and the junction held 6 bases outside the gene matches. The CDR3 totals 15 residues. In germline, CDR1 is MDHEN, CDR2 SYDVKM. The chain uses TRBV28 and TRBJ1-2, with 7 bases matching TRBD1. The sequence was obtained from a woman between 35 and 50 years old in good health. Some clones in this sample may be carry-over from other donors' samples. The sequencing sample was made of PBMCs. Here the CDR3 reads CASSFARGGNYGYTF. The CDR3, as DNA: TGTGCCAGCAGTTTCGCCAGGGGGGGAAACTATGGCTACACCTTC.